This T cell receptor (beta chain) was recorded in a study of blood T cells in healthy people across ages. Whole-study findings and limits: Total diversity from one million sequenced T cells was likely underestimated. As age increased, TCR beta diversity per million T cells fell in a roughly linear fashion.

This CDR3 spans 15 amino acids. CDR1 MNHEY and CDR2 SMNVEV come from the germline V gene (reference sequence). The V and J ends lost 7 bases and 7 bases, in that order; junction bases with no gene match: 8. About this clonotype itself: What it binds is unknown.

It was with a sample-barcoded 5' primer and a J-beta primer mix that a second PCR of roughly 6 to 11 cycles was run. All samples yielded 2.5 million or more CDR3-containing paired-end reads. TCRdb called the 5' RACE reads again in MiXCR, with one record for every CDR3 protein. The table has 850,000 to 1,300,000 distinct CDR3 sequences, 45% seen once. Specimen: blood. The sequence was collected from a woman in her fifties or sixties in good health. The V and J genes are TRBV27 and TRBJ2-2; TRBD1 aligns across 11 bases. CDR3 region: CASKVDRGRGGELFF. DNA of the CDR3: TGTGCCAGCAAAGTGGACAGGGGGCGCGGCGGGGAGCTGTTTTTT.